Included here is one T cell receptor beta chain sequence, with context. The V and J ends lost 7 bases and 8 bases respectively, with 8 bases between them. The CDR3 extends over 11 amino acids. The germline V gene encodes CDR1 MNHNY and CDR2 SVGAGI (reference sequence). The data belong to a study of cytomegalovirus exposure and HLA in healthy donors. The PCR used 60 Vbeta and 13 Jbeta primers. Assay: immunoSEQ multiplex PCR; the TCRdb copy retains only in-frame clones and omits some. The sample has 200,000 to 250,000 clones; about 80% are singletons. The sample consisted of PBMCs. The source is a woman aged 25 to 39 in good health and CMV-seronegative. This sequence joins TRBV6-6 and TRBJ2-2; D is unclear. The CDR3 sequence is CASTLTGELFF. CDR3 DNA: TGTGCCAGCACCTTGACAGGGGAGCTGTTTTTT.